This TCR beta chain was profiled in a study of cytomegalovirus exposure and HLA in healthy donors. PCR involved 60 Vbeta and 13 Jbeta primers. TCRdb keeps only in-frame clones here, not all; method: immunoSEQ multiplex PCR. The sample records about 98,000 clones, around 80% being singletons. Overall study results and limits: Later analysis identified about 15,000 TCR beta sequences associated with HLA alleles, using a false discovery rate threshold of 0.05.

As to this clone: Its target is unknown.

This TCR came from a man in his forties in good health and CMV-seronegative. The sequencing input was PBMCs.

The CDR3 DNA reads as TGTGCCAGCAGCGCGGCGTCAGGGGTGCAAGAGACCCAGTACTTC. As protein: CASSAASGVQETQYF. The rearrangement uses TRBV6-5 and TRBJ2-5; D is perhaps TRBD1 (6 bases). The CDR3 runs 15 residues. Germline values: CDR1 MNHEY, CDR2 SVGAGI. The V and J ends lost 6 bases and 2 bases respectively, with 16 bases between them.